These T cell receptor beta chains were read from a single sample in a study of siplizumab effects on memory and regulatory T cells. Clones were sequenced by immunoSEQ multiplex PCR, and TCRdb holds only the in-frame ones, with some missing. The sample consists of some 97,000 clones, more than 85% of them appearing once. The sample consisted of CD4+ T cells sorted from blood. The source of these receptors is a human donor in good health. The CDR3 runs from the conserved cysteine through the conserved F or W. A D gene is named only where the DNA matches it firmly. Clone size is shown for a subset of rows, as once, few, many or a class of expanded clone.

clone size: NA
D gene: NA
J gene: TRBJ2-5
V gene: TRBV6-5
CDR3 protein: CASSYSPAQETQYF
CDR3 DNA: TGTGCCAGCAGTTACTCGCCTGCCCAAGAGACCCAGTACTTC

clone size: NA
D gene: NA
J gene: TRBJ1-2
V gene: TRBV5-4
CDR3 protein: CASSPSSLNYGYTF
CDR3 DNA: TGTGCCAGCAGCCCCAGTTCACTTAACTATGGCTACACCTTC

clone size: NA
D gene: TRBD2
J gene: TRBJ2-1
V gene: TRBV18
CDR3 protein: CASSSLAGAGDEQFF
CDR3 DNA: TGTGCCAGCTCATCTCTAGCGGGGGCGGGCGATGAGCAGTTCTTC

clone size: NA
D gene: TRBD1
J gene: TRBJ2-7
V gene: TRBV19
CDR3 protein: CASSLGQKYEQYF
CDR3 DNA: TGTGCCAGTAGTTTGGGACAGAAGTACGAGCAGTACTTC

clone size: NA
D gene: TRBD2
J gene: TRBJ2-3
V gene: TRBV11-3
CDR3 protein: CASSPSGRGGDTQYF
CDR3 DNA: TGTGCCAGCAGCCCCTCGGGGCGGGGGGGAGATACGCAGTATTTT

clone size: NA
D gene: NA
J gene: TRBJ1-2
V gene: TRBV4-1
CDR3 protein: CASSTPGTVYGYTF
CDR3 DNA: TGCGCCAGCAGCACGCCCGGGACTGTTTATGGCTACACCTTC

clone size: NA
D gene: NA
J gene: TRBJ2-3
V gene: TRBV6-5
CDR3 protein: CASSLLHEPDTQYF
CDR3 DNA: TGTGCCAGCAGCCTCCTACACGAACCAGATACGCAGTATTTT

clone size: NA
D gene: NA
J gene: TRBJ1-1
V gene: TRBV18
CDR3 protein: CASSPIGTSANTEAFF
CDR3 DNA: TGTGCCAGCTCACCGATAGGGACATCGGCGAACACTGAAGCTTTCTTT

clone size: NA
D gene: NA
J gene: TRBJ2-2
V gene: TRBV6-6
CDR3 protein: CASITGPGELFF
CDR3 DNA: TGTGCCAGCATCACGGGGCCCGGGGAGCTGTTTTTT

clone size: NA
D gene: NA
J gene: TRBJ1-1
V gene: TRBV4-3
CDR3 protein: CASSLLDTRTEAFF
CDR3 DNA: TGCGCCAGCAGCCTCCTCGACACCAGGACTGAAGCTTTCTTT

clone size: NA
D gene: NA
J gene: TRBJ2-2
V gene: TRBV11-3
CDR3 protein: CASSLSGYTGELFF
CDR3 DNA: TGTGCCAGCAGCCTTAGCGGTTACACCGGGGAGCTGTTTTTT

clone size: NA
D gene: TRBD1
J gene: TRBJ1-2
V gene: TRBV6-5
CDR3 protein: CASRRTGTYGYTF
CDR3 DNA: TGTGCCAGCAGAAGGACAGGGACCTATGGCTACACCTTC

clone size: once
D gene: NA
J gene: TRBJ1-2
V gene: TRBV9
CDR3 protein: CASSPRQEINYGYTF
CDR3 DNA: TGTGCCAGCAGCCCACGACAGGAAATTAACTATGGCTACACCTTC

clone size: NA
D gene: TRBD2
J gene: TRBJ2-3
V gene: TRBV7-3
CDR3 protein: CASSLIPGGRTDTQYF
CDR3 DNA: TGTGCCAGCAGCTTAATCCCGGGGGGACGCACAGATACGCAGTATTTT

clone size: once
D gene: NA
J gene: TRBJ1-6
V gene: TRBV6-5
CDR3 protein: CASKPDRYNSPLHF
CDR3 DNA: TGTGCCAGCAAACCGGACAGATATAATTCACCCCTCCACTTT

clone size: NA
D gene: NA
J gene: TRBJ2-7
V gene: TRBV11-3
CDR3 protein: CASSLGVTYEQYF
CDR3 DNA: TGTGCCAGCAGCTTGGGGGTTACCTACGAGCAGTACTTC

clone size: NA
D gene: NA
J gene: TRBJ1-4
V gene: TRBV6-1
CDR3 protein: CASRNRGRDEKLFF
CDR3 DNA: TGTGCCAGCAGGAACCGGGGAAGGGATGAAAAACTGTTTTTT

clone size: NA
D gene: NA
J gene: TRBJ1-1
V gene: TRBV18
CDR3 protein: CASSLTGGQNTEAFF
CDR3 DNA: TGTGCCAGCTCACTTACGGGGGGGCAGAACACTGAAGCTTTCTTT

clone size: NA
D gene: TRBD1
J gene: TRBJ2-3
V gene: TRBV19
CDR3 protein: CASSTQGARTDTQYF
CDR3 DNA: TGTGCCAGTAGTACTCAGGGGGCCCGCACAGATACGCAGTATTTT

clone size: few
D gene: NA
J gene: TRBJ1-1
V gene: TRBV2
CDR3 protein: CASKNFRTEAFF
CDR3 DNA: TGTGCCAGCAAGAATTTCCGCACTGAAGCTTTCTTT

clone size: NA
D gene: NA
J gene: TRBJ2-7
V gene: TRBV7-6
CDR3 protein: CASSLAQASTLYF
CDR3 DNA: TGTGCCAGCAGCTTAGCGCAGGCTAGCACTCTGTACTTC

clone size: NA
D gene: TRBD2
J gene: TRBJ2-5
V gene: TRBV7-6
CDR3 protein: CASSLSGLAGGETQYF
CDR3 DNA: TGTGCCAGCAGCCTGTCGGGACTAGCGGGGGGTGAGACCCAGTACTTC

clone size: NA
D gene: NA
J gene: TRBJ1-3
V gene: TRBV2
CDR3 protein: CASRTEGSGNTIYF
CDR3 DNA: TGTGCCAGCAGAACCGAAGGGTCTGGAAACACCATATATTTT

clone size: NA
D gene: TRBD2
J gene: TRBJ2-5
V gene: TRBV6-5
CDR3 protein: CASSRGLAGETQYF
CDR3 DNA: TGTGCCAGCAGCCGCGGACTAGCGGGAGAGACCCAGTACTTC

clone size: NA
D gene: TRBD1
J gene: TRBJ2-1
V gene: TRBV11-2
CDR3 protein: CASSYGQDYNEQFF
CDR3 DNA: TGTGCCAGCAGCTACGGACAGGACTACAATGAGCAGTTCTTC

clone size: NA
D gene: NA
J gene: TRBJ2-2
V gene: TRBV19
CDR3 protein: CASSSGMNTGELFF
CDR3 DNA: TGTGCCAGCTCAAGTGGGATGAACACCGGGGAGCTGTTTTTT

clone size: NA
D gene: NA
J gene: TRBJ2-1
V gene: TRBV7-9
CDR3 protein: CASSPGNEQFF
CDR3 DNA: TGTGCCAGCAGCCCCGGGAATGAGCAGTTCTTC

clone size: NA
D gene: TRBD1
J gene: TRBJ2-5
V gene: TRBV15
CDR3 protein: CATSPLGTGEGQETQYF
CDR3 DNA: TGTGCCACCAGCCCCCTGGGGACAGGGGAAGGGCAAGAGACCCAGTACTTC

clone size: NA
D gene: NA
J gene: TRBJ2-1
V gene: TRBV2
CDR3 protein: CASSDSQKVYNEQFF
CDR3 DNA: TGTGCCAGCAGTGATTCACAAAAGGTTTACAATGAGCAGTTCTTC

clone size: NA
D gene: NA
J gene: TRBJ2-3
V gene: TRBV18
CDR3 protein: CASSPLMAGDTQYF
CDR3 DNA: TGTGCCAGCTCACCACTCATGGCGGGAGATACGCAGTATTTT

clone size: NA
D gene: TRBD1
J gene: TRBJ1-1
V gene: TRBV5-4
CDR3 protein: CASSLIGQGAKNTEAFF
CDR3 DNA: TGTGCCAGCAGCCTAATTGGACAGGGGGCAAAGAACACTGAAGCTTTCTTT

clone size: NA
D gene: NA
J gene: TRBJ1-5
V gene: TRBV6-5
CDR3 protein: CASSYSRNSNQPQHF
CDR3 DNA: TGTGCCAGCAGTTACTCGAGGAATAGCAATCAGCCCCAGCATTTT

clone size: NA
D gene: TRBD1
J gene: TRBJ1-6
V gene: TRBV6-5
CDR3 protein: CASSSDPTGVSPLHF
CDR3 DNA: TGTGCCAGCAGTTCCGACCCTACAGGGGTTTCACCCCTCCACTTT

clone size: NA
D gene: TRBD2
J gene: TRBJ2-1
V gene: TRBV5-6
CDR3 protein: CASSLRGGSYNEQFF
CDR3 DNA: TGTGCCAGCAGCTTGCGGGGGGGCTCCTACAATGAGCAGTTCTTC

clone size: NA
D gene: NA
J gene: TRBJ1-5
V gene: TRBV16
CDR3 protein: CASSQLNVNQPQHF
CDR3 DNA: TGTGCCAGCAGCCAACTAAACGTCAATCAGCCCCAGCATTTT

clone size: NA
D gene: NA
J gene: TRBJ2-2
V gene: TRBV5-1
CDR3 protein: CASSLKTLGTNTGELFF
CDR3 DNA: TGCGCCAGCAGCTTGAAGACACTCGGGACGAACACCGGGGAGCTGTTTTTT

clone size: NA
D gene: NA
J gene: TRBJ2-7
V gene: TRBV4-3
CDR3 protein: CASSRQISYEQYF
CDR3 DNA: TGCGCCAGCAGCCGCCAGATTTCCTACGAGCAGTACTTC

clone size: NA
D gene: TRBD1
J gene: TRBJ2-6
V gene: TRBV7-2
CDR3 protein: CASSLAGGASGANVLTF
CDR3 DNA: TGTGCCAGCAGCTTAGCAGGGGGCGCATCTGGGGCCAACGTCCTGACTTTC

clone size: NA
D gene: TRBD1
J gene: TRBJ2-2
V gene: TRBV7-6
CDR3 protein: CASSLGQGGTGELFF
CDR3 DNA: TGTGCCAGCAGCCTTGGACAGGGAGGTACCGGGGAGCTGTTTTTT

clone size: NA
D gene: TRBD2
J gene: TRBJ2-5
V gene: TRBV18
CDR3 protein: CASSTAGVGSETQYF
CDR3 DNA: TGTGCCAGCTCAACGGCGGGGGTTGGGTCGGAGACCCAGTACTTC

clone size: NA
D gene: NA
J gene: TRBJ2-7
V gene: TRBV7-3
CDR3 protein: CASSLARDSLEQYF
CDR3 DNA: TGTGCCAGCAGCCTAGCCCGGGATAGTCTCGAGCAGTACTTC

clone size: NA
D gene: TRBD2
J gene: TRBJ2-7
V gene: TRBV5-4
CDR3 protein: CASAPGTTVYEQYF
CDR3 DNA: TGTGCCAGCGCCCCCGGGACTACCGTCTACGAGCAGTACTTC

clone size: NA
D gene: NA
J gene: TRBJ1-1
V gene: TRBV18
CDR3 protein: CASSPGNQSGRGYTEAFF
CDR3 DNA: TGTGCCAGCTCACCCGGCAACCAATCGGGACGGGGGTACACTGAAGCTTTCTTT

clone size: NA
D gene: NA
J gene: TRBJ1-1
V gene: TRBV10-3
CDR3 protein: CATTSGGNTEAFF
CDR3 DNA: TGTGCCACCACCTCTGGGGGGAACACTGAAGCTTTCTTT

clone size: NA
D gene: NA
J gene: TRBJ1-4
V gene: TRBV7-2
CDR3 protein: CASSAAPTGFMEKLFF
CDR3 DNA: TGTGCCAGCAGCGCGGCGCCTACAGGGTTTATGGAAAAACTGTTTTTT

clone size: NA
D gene: TRBD1
J gene: TRBJ2-5
V gene: TRBV19
CDR3 protein: CASSSKGQGITQYF
CDR3 DNA: TGTGCCAGTAGTAGTAAAGGACAGGGAATCACCCAGTACTTC

clone size: NA
D gene: TRBD1
J gene: TRBJ2-5
V gene: TRBV5-4
CDR3 protein: CASSFTGTGDDETQYF
CDR3 DNA: TGTGCCAGCAGCTTTACCGGGACAGGGGACGACGAGACCCAGTACTTC

clone size: NA
D gene: NA
J gene: TRBJ1-1
V gene: TRBV6-5
CDR3 protein: CASSYSQESYTEAFF
CDR3 DNA: TGTGCCAGCAGTTACTCACAGGAGTCGTACACTGAAGCTTTCTTT

clone size: NA
D gene: TRBD1
J gene: TRBJ1-6
V gene: TRBV7-2
CDR3 protein: CASSWRGQGSPLHF
CDR3 DNA: TGTGCCAGCAGCTGGAGGGGGCAGGGATCACCCCTCCACTTT

clone size: NA
D gene: NA
J gene: TRBJ1-3
V gene: TRBV28
CDR3 protein: CASSPGGSSGNTIYF
CDR3 DNA: TGTGCCAGCAGTCCCGGAGGGAGCTCTGGAAACACCATATATTTT

clone size: NA
D gene: TRBD1
J gene: TRBJ1-1
V gene: TRBV11-1
CDR3 protein: CASSLLGQGLTEAFF
CDR3 DNA: TGTGCCAGCAGCCTCCTGGGACAGGGGTTAACTGAAGCTTTCTTT